This is a list of T cell receptor beta chains from one sample in a study of T cells after yellow fever vaccination. TCRdb reprocessed the 5' RACE reads with MiXCR, giving one entry per CDR3 protein. The sample comprises about 350,000 distinct CDR3 sequences, approximately 8% of which are singletons, and 15% to 20% rests with the top ten. Sequencing was performed on PBMCs, taken roughly 46 days after the first yellow fever vaccination. All receptors derive from a man between 18 and 29 years old who received the YFV17D yellow fever vaccine. Both conserved end residues are part of each CDR3. D genes are given only for firm matches. Clone size is not always given. Where it is, it says once, few, many or a class for expanded clones.

D | size | J | V | CDR3 | DNA
TRBD2 | . | TRBJ2-3 | TRBV9 | CASSVGGLAGGTDTQYF | TGTGCCAGCAGCGTAGGTGGGCTAGCGGGGGGCACAGATACGCAGTATTTT
. | few | TRBJ1-3 | TRBV12-3/TRBV12-4 | CASSFRQRGAGNTIYF | TGTGCCAGCAGTTTTCGACAACGAGGTGCGGGAAACACCATATATTTT
. | few | TRBJ1-2 | TRBV7-2 | CASTQTVGVYGYTF | TGTGCCAGCACCCAGACTGTCGGGGTGTATGGCTACACCTTC
. | . | TRBJ1-6 | TRBV5-1 | CAASPRTMESPLHF | TGCGCCGCCAGCCCCCGGACGATGGAATCACCCCTCCACTTT
TRBD2 | once | TRBJ2-2 | TRBV12-3/TRBV12-4 | CASSFRGGGGELFF | TGTGCCAGCAGTTTCCGGGGGGGCGGCGGGGAGCTGTTTTTT
. | many | TRBJ2-2 | TRBV27 | CASSTQDGWGANTGELFF | TGTGCCAGCAGTACCCAGGACGGATGGGGGGCGAACACCGGGGAGCTGTTTTTT
. | . | TRBJ2-7 | TRBV7-2 | CASSLRGTPMTGEQYF | TGTGCCAGCAGCTTACGGGGGACACCTATGACGGGCGAGCAGTACTTC
. | . | TRBJ1-6 | TRBV7-2 | CASSSDIPGSSPLHF | TGTGCCAGCAGCTCAGACATACCAGGGTCTTCACCCCTCCACTTT
. | . | TRBJ1-2 | TRBV19 | CASSPDLDGANYGYTF | TGTGCCAGTAGTCCAGATCTTGACGGCGCTAACTATGGCTACACCTTC
TRBD1 | many | TRBJ2-1 | TRBV12-3/TRBV12-4 | CASKPGQIYNEQFF | TGTGCCAGCAAGCCGGGACAGATATACAATGAGCAGTTCTTC
TRBD1 | many | TRBJ2-4 | TRBV4-1 | CASSQGVLDRRNIQYF | TGCGCCAGCAGCCAAGGGGTGTTGGACAGGAGAAACATTCAGTACTTC
TRBD2 | many | TRBJ2-3 | TRBV5-1 | CASSLGTSGDTDTQYF | TGCGCCAGCAGCCTAGGGACTAGCGGGGACACAGATACGCAGTATTTT
. | few | TRBJ2-3 | TRBV7-8 | CASSLTRGSNTQYF | TGTGCCAGCAGCCTTACCCGGGGCTCCAATACGCAGTATTTT
TRBD1 | . | TRBJ2-5 | TRBV4-3 | CASSQEADRETQYF | TGCGCCAGCAGCCAAGAGGCGGACAGGGAGACCCAGTACTTC
. | many | TRBJ2-7 | TRBV4-1 | CASSRDQNLGYEQYF | TGCGCCAGCAGCCGGGACCAAAACTTAGGCTACGAGCAGTACTTC
TRBD1 | many | TRBJ1-2 | TRBV10-3 | CAISDEGTGRGYTF | TGTGCCATCAGTGATGAGGGGACAGGGAGAGGCTACACCTTC
. | once | TRBJ2-1 | TRBV3-1 | CTSSTSLGYNEQFF | TGTACCAGCAGTACTAGTTTGGGTTACAATGAGCAGTTCTTC
. | few | TRBJ2-1 | TRBV3-1 | CASSQGRPGEQFF | TGTGCCAGCAGCCAAGGCAGACCAGGTGAGCAGTTCTTC
. | many | TRBJ1-3 | TRBV7-2 | CASSPRVSGNTIYF | TGTGCCAGCAGCCCCCGGGTCTCTGGAAACACCATATATTTT
. | . | TRBJ1-5 | TRBV5-5 | CASSPTDGPGGNQPQHF | TGTGCCAGCAGCCCGACGGACGGACCGGGTGGCAATCAGCCCCAGCATTTT
. | many | TRBJ2-2 | TRBV5-1 | CASSSQGTGELFF | TGTGCCAGCAGTTCTCAGGGGACCGGGGAGCTGTTTTTT
. | . | TRBJ1-1 | TRBV12-3/TRBV12-4 | CASSFSVLKGGAFF | TGTGCCAGCAGTTTCTCGGTGTTGAAGGGTGGAGCTTTCTTT
. | few | TRBJ1-2 | TRBV3-1 | CASRRQRSIGYTF | TGTGCCAGCAGGCGACAGCGATCGATCGGCTACACCTTC
. | . | TRBJ2-3 | TRBV11-2 | CASSLDRESTDTQYF | TGTGCCAGCAGCTTAGACAGGGAAAGCACAGATACGCAGTATTTT
. | . | TRBJ2-5 | TRBV7-9 | CASSPTIGRWETQYF | TGTGCCAGCAGCCCGACCATAGGGAGGTGGGAGACCCAGTACTTC
. | . | TRBJ2-5 | TRBV5-1 | CASSEPGLQETQYF | TGCGCCAGCAGCGAACCGGGACTGCAAGAGACCCAGTACTTC